The 16 T cell receptor beta chains below were found in one sample sequenced in a study of circulating and synovial CD4+ cells in juvenile arthritis (dated by TCRdb to 2013 to 2014). Receptor libraries were prepared by the immunoSEQ multiplex PCR assay. This is the immuneACCESS table as TCRdb keeps it, with only in-frame sequences that have V and J called. A part of the clones is gone; compared with another copy, unresolved V genes explain less than half, and the rest is unexplained. The sample yields approximately 15,000 clones; around 90% were counted once. Jointly, the top ten make up about 0.73% of the sample. Sequenced material: CD4+ T cells from blood. The receptors come from a human donor with juvenile idiopathic arthritis.

V usage is TRBV11-3 and J usage is TRBJ2-5; tentatively, D is TRBD2 (5 bases). V lost 5 bases and J lost 1, with 8 bases in between. The CDR3 consists of 13 residues. Germline values: CDR1 SGHNT, CDR2 YENEEA. CDR3 region: CASSEGPQETQYF. CDR3 DNA: TGTGCCAGCAGCGAGGGCCCCCAAGAGACCCAGTACTTC.

This clone has just one count. The gene calls are TRBV28 and TRBJ1-5, with a tentative D call TRBD1 (5 bases). There are 15 residues in the CDR3. V gave up 8 bases and J gave up 1 base, with 15 bases separating them. Germline-derived CDR1 and CDR2 are MDHEN and SYDVKM. The CDR3 loop is CASLTPQGSNQPQHF. CDR3 bases: TGTGCCAGCCTTACCCCGCAGGGCAGCAATCAGCCCCAGCATTTT.

The count of this clone is one. The junction does not match germline at one end; this may be a read error. Other nucleotide sequences in the sample specify the same CDR3. The rearrangement uses TRBV2 and TRBJ1-6; D unclear. This CDR3 has 15 residues. Germline loops: CDR1 SNHLY, CDR2 FYNNEI. CDR3 in amino acids: CASSMEQPYNSPLHF. The CDR3, as DNA: TGTGCCAGCAGTATGGAGCAGCCCTATAATTCCCCCCTCCACTTT.

The genes are TRBV4-3 and TRBJ2-3, with TRBD2 matching over 12 bases. Germline V gene sequence: CDR1 LGHNA, CDR2 YSLEER. The CDR3 spans 18 residues. V lost 1 base, J lost 3 bases, and 8 bases stayed unmatched. CDR3 amino acids: CASSQGASGRGGTDTQYF. CDR3 nucleotides: TGCGCCAGCAGCCAAGGGGCTAGCGGGAGGGGTGGGACAGATACGCAGTATTTT.

The chain carries TRBV30 and TRBJ2-7, with TRBD2 matching 8 bases. The CDR3 length is 15 residues. CDR1 is GTSNPN and CDR2 is SVGIG in the germline V gene (reference sequence). V dropped 5 bases and J dropped 0; count of bases not matched to a gene: 9. Written as DNA, the CDR3 is TGTGCCTGGGGACCCCGCGGGAGGATCTCCTACGAGCAGTACTTC. Translation gives CAWGPRGRISYEQYF.

The J gene is TRBJ1-5, the V gene TRBV4-2; perhaps TRBD1 as D (6 bases). The CDR3 has 15 residues. The germline gives CDR1 LGHNA, CDR2 YNFKEQ. V was pared by 1 base and J by 0 bases, with 7 bases between. CDR3 sequence: CASSQGQDSNQPQHF. DNA of the CDR3: TGTGCCAGCAGCCAAGGACAGGATAGCAATCAGCCCCAGCATTTT.

The chain links TRBV11-2 to TRBJ2-3; D uncertain. CDR3 size: 13 residues. The germline V gene has CDR1 SGHAT and CDR2 FQNNGV. Trimming stripped 0 bases from V and 5 bases from J, with 6 bases between. Here the CDR3 DNA reads TGTGCCAGCAGCTTAGAACGCGGAGATACGCAGTATTTT. Translated: CASSLERGDTQYF.

This chain joins TRBV7-3 and TRBJ2-2; D uncertain. The V and J ends lost 3 bases and 2 bases respectively, with 4 bases between them. Germline V CDR1 and CDR2: SGHTA, FQGTGA. CDR3 length: 13 amino acids. The CDR3 coding sequence is TGTGCCAGCAGCTTCCCAAACACCGGGGAGCTGTTTTTT. It is translated as CASSFPNTGELFF.

The chain has TRBV5-4 and TRBJ2-5, with 9 bases aligning to TRBD1. Germline V gene sequence: CDR1 SGHNT, CDR2 YYREEE (reference sequence). J was trimmed by 5 bases and V by 4 bases; bases with no gene match: 9. The CDR3 spans 15 residues. The chain's CDR3 is CASSPSTGGGETQYF. For the CDR3, the DNA is TGTGCCAGCAGCCCATCGACAGGGGGAGGGGAGACCCAGTACTTC.

The chain employs TRBV5-1 and TRBJ2-5, with TRBD2 matching 10 bases. CDR1 SGHRS and CDR2 YFSETQ come from the germline V gene. The junction had 15 bases not matched to a gene; V was cut back by 4 bases and J by 0 bases. The CDR3 consists of 19 residues. The CDR3 nucleotides read TGCGCCAGCAGCCTATTAGGGCTAGCGGGGGCCGGGGACCAAGAGACCCAGTACTTC. Residues: CASSLLGLAGAGDQETQYF.

The V gene is TRBV2, the J gene TRBJ2-1, with 10 bases fitting TRBD1. Germline CDR1 SNHLY, CDR2 FYNNEI. V trimming: 6 bases; J trimming: 4 bases; junction bases outside the gene matches: 3. There are 14 residues in the CDR3. The CDR3: CASSPDRGYNEQFF. The CDR3 bases are TGTGCCAGCAGCCCGGACAGGGGGTACAATGAGCAGTTCTTC.

This chain connects TRBV18 to TRBJ2-1, with 8 bases that match TRBD1. Germline CDR1 reads KGHSH; CDR2 reads LQKENI. Germline trimming cut 3 bases from V and 6 bases from J; bases unmatched to any gene: 10. This CDR3 has 16 amino acids. The CDR3: CASSPTLETGANEQFF. CDR3 nucleotide sequence: TGTGCCAGCTCACCCACACTGGAGACAGGGGCCAATGAGCAGTTCTTC.

This rearrangement joins TRBV7-2 to TRBJ1-2, with a tentative D call TRBD1 (5 bases). From germline, CDR1 is SGHTA and CDR2 FQGNSA. This CDR3 is built from 17 residues. V was pared by 11 bases and J by 1 base, with 26 bases between. Here the CDR3 DNA reads TGTGCCTCACACCAGTTGGGACTGGGAGGGAATAACTATGGCTACACCTTC. This sequence encodes CASHQLGLGGNNYGYTF. Full variable domain (remainder filled in from reference TRBV7-2 and TRBJ1-2): GAGVSQSPSNKVTEKGKDVELRCDPISGHTALYWYRQSLGQGLEFLIYFQGNSAPDKSGLPSDRFSAERTGGSVSTLTIQRTQQEDSAVYLCASHQLGLGGNNYGYTFGSGTRLTVV.

On this clone: One end of the junction is discordant with germline, which a read error may explain. The chain has TRBV7-7 and TRBJ2-1; TRBD2 matches at 11 bases. The CDR3 spans 17 residues. Germline CDR1 is SSHAT and CDR2 is FNYEAQ (reference sequence). The CDR3 loop is CASSELAGGLPPPEQFF. DNA for the CDR3: TGTGCTAGCAGCGAATTAGCGGGGGGGCTCCCGCCCCCCGAGCAGTTCTTC.

This clone was picked up one time. The chain recombines TRBV4-1 with TRBJ2-7, with 8 bases identical to TRBD2. This CDR3 has 15 amino acids. The germline gives CDR1 MGHRA, CDR2 YSYEKL. Germline trimming cut 1 base from V and 3 bases from J; bases unmatched to any gene: 5. The CDR3 here is CASSQGGGGNYEQYF. The CDR3 region has the DNA TGCGCCAGCAGCCAAGGTGGCGGGGGGAACTACGAGCAGTACTTC.

V gene TRBV19 combines with J gene TRBJ2-3; a weak D match, TRBD2 (6 bases). Trimming removed 3 bases from V and 2 bases from J, with 24 bases in between. Germline V CDR1 and CDR2: LNHDA, SQIVND (reference sequence). CDR3 length: 19 residues. This CDR3 reads CASSIRGSWGRRDTDTQYF. The CDR3 DNA follows: TGTGCCAGTAGTATCCGAGGCTCTTGGGGACGGAGGGACACAGATACGCAGTATTTT.